This TCR beta chain was sequenced in a study of neurological immune-mediated disorders. The cDNA was produced through 5'RACE with 10-nucleotide random UMIs. TCRdb reprocessed the 5' RACE reads via MiXCR and lists one record per CDR3 protein. This sample has approximately 37,000 distinct CDR3 sequences, with around 2.9% found just once. This clonotype was observed many times. Time point noted: longitudinal time-point 1 (baseline). Losses at the gene ends were 2 bases for V and 7 bases for J; bases not matched to a gene: 11. Looked up from germline, CDR1 is ENHRY and CDR2 is SYGVKD. This CDR3 spans 15 amino acids.

The specimen was PBMCs. This receptor was obtained from a woman aged 60-75 years with multiple sclerosis. The chain carries TRBV10-3 and TRBJ2-7; the match to TRBD2 covers 7 bases. The CDR3 loop is CAISEPGGTSSEQYF. For the CDR3, the DNA is TGTGCCATCAGTGAGCCGGGGGGAACTAGCTCGGAGCAGTACTTC.